The 27 T cell receptor beta chains listed next were all sequenced from one sample in a study of early T cells in non-severe SARS-CoV-2 infection. TCRdb reprocessed the 5' RACE reads via MiXCR and lists one record per CDR3 protein. This sample has 40,000 to 55,000 distinct CDR3 sequences; 9% to 15% occur once, and the top ten carry approximately 15%. Sequencing was carried out using whole blood. These receptors all stem from an adult who was a healthcare worker with PCR-confirmed SARS-CoV-2 infection or an uninfected control (not recorded which).

At least ten counts were recorded for this clonotype. The chain employs TRBV7-8 and TRBJ2-3, with TRBD2 identical over 9 bases. Germline values: CDR1 SGHVS, CDR2 FQNEAQ. Unmatched junction bases numbered 10, after V lost 4 bases and J lost 2 bases. This CDR3 is 17 amino acids long. The CDR3 nucleotides read TGTGCCAGCAGCTCCGGTGGGCTAGCGGGGACCACAGATACGCAGTATTTT. Translated, it gives CASSSGGLAGTTDTQYF.

This clonotype has a count of ten or more. The genes are TRBV28 and TRBJ2-7; D not certain. The CDR3 runs 11 residues. The V end was cut by 4 bases, the J end by 5 bases, with 6 bases between. From germline, CDR1 is MDHEN and CDR2 SYDVKM. The chain's CDR3 is CASSSRDEQYF. For the CDR3, the DNA is TGTGCCAGCAGTTCTAGAGACGAGCAGTACTTC.

The chain's CDR3 is CASSSPGTDTQYF. Here the CDR3 DNA reads TGTGCCAGCAGTTCCCCCGGCACAGATACGCAGTATTTT. V is TRBV28 and J is TRBJ2-3; D unresolved. This CDR3 has 13 amino acids. Germline assignment: CDR1 MDHEN and CDR2 SYDVKM. Trimming pared 4 bases from V and 1 base from J, leaving 6 bases between.

This clonotype was observed many times. This sequence joins TRBV6-4 and TRBJ2-1; 11 bases align to TRBD2. J was trimmed by 6 bases and V by 3 bases; bases with no gene match: 1. This CDR3 has 14 residues. Germline-derived CDR1 and CDR2 are MRHNA and SNTAGT. For the CDR3, the DNA is TGTGCCAGCAGTGATAGCGGGGGGGCCAATGAGCAGTTCTTC. This translates into CASSDSGGANEQFF.

The chain links TRBV9 to TRBJ1-2, with D hard to call. The CDR3 runs to 15 residues. Looked up from germline, CDR1 is SGDLS and CDR2 is YYNGEE. V shed 4 bases and J shed 8 bases, with 21 bases lying between them. CDR3 sequence reads: CASSFSPGPLWGYTF. CDR3 in DNA: TGTGCCAGCAGCTTCAGCCCGGGCCCCCTATGGGGCTACACCTTC.

J is TRBJ2-1 and V is TRBV5-1; TRBD1 is a possible D gene (5 bases). CDR1 is SGHRS, CDR2 YFSETQ, per germline. The CDR3 runs to 15 residues. V lost 2 bases and J lost 6, with 15 bases in between. The CDR3 DNA sequence: TGCGCCAGCAGCTTATTGGACACCTGGGCCAATGAGCAGTTCTTC. Its protein product is CASSLLDTWANEQFF.

This clonotype occurred a few times. The V call is TRBV10-2, the J call TRBJ1-1; 7 nucleotides agree with TRBD1. V lost 7 bases and J lost 7; bases outside the gene matches: 15. The V gene's germline CDR1 is WSHSY and CDR2 SAAADI. The CDR3 sequence is 15 residues long. CDR3 loop: CASTPQDRLGLEAFF. CDR3 nucleotide sequence: TGCGCCAGCACCCCCCAGGACAGGTTGGGCCTTGAAGCTTTCTTT.

This clonotype was found many times. The chain has TRBV18 and TRBJ1-5; TRBD1 agrees at 7 bases. J lost 4 bases, V lost 5 bases, and 8 bases had no gene match. The germline V gene encodes CDR1 KGHSH and CDR2 LQKENI. The CDR3 contains 15 residues. CDR3 sequence reads: CASSNGQDPNQPQHF. The CDR3, as DNA: TGTGCCAGCTCAAACGGACAGGACCCAAATCAGCCCCAGCATTTT.

V usage is TRBV7-3 and J usage is TRBJ1-1, with 8 bases fitting TRBD1. This CDR3 region has 16 residues. With V trimmed by 0 bases and J by 4 bases, 7 bases remained unmatched. The germline V gene has CDR1 SGHTA and CDR2 FQGTGA. DNA of the CDR3: TGTGCCAGCAGCTTAACTGCGACAGGGGTCAGCACTGAAGCTTTCTTT. Its translation is CASSLTATGVSTEAFF.

This clonotype was observed a handful of times. Written as DNA, the CDR3 is TGTGCCAGCAGTTACGGGGAAAACTATGGCTACACCTTC. This sequence encodes CASSYGENYGYTF. V is TRBV6-5 and J is TRBJ1-2; D is uncertain. V lost 2 bases to trimming and J lost 2 bases, with 6 bases between them. This CDR3 region has 13 residues. The germline V gene has CDR1 MNHEY and CDR2 SVGAGI.

The CDR3 DNA reads TGTGCCAGCAGCCAACGGGGAATCACAGATACGCAGTATTTT. Translating it yields CASSQRGITDTQYF. The chain combines TRBV5-4 with TRBJ2-3; TRBD2 might be the D (5 bases). This CDR3 region has 14 residues. Germline V gene data show CDR1 as SGHNT and CDR2 as YYREEE (reference sequence). The V gene lost 4 bases and the J gene lost 2 bases, with 11 bases spanning the gap.

This clonotype showed up many times. V gene TRBV6-6 combines with J gene TRBJ1-1; no clear D. CDR1 is MNHNY and CDR2 is SVGAGI in the germline V gene (reference sequence). Trimming stripped 2 bases from V and 1 base from J, with 8 bases between. The CDR3 is 14 residues long. In DNA form, the CDR3 reads TGTGCCAGCAGTTACGACCGAGGGAACACTGAAGCTTTCTTT. This encodes CASSYDRGNTEAFF.

This clonotype was found a few times. J is TRBJ1-1 and V is TRBV19; D is uncertain. CDR3 size: 14 residues. The ends were cut back, 3 bases at V and 5 bases at J, with 13 bases in the middle. Germline CDR1 is LNHDA and CDR2 is SQIVND (reference sequence). Here the CDR3 reads CASSMPGLPTEAFF. The CDR3 DNA follows: TGTGCCAGTAGTATGCCGGGTTTGCCTACTGAAGCTTTCTTT.

The V gene is TRBV5-4, the J gene TRBJ2-3; D is possibly TRBD2 (6 bases). V lost 2 bases to trimming and J lost 4 bases, with 14 bases between them. The CDR3 loop spans 15 amino acids. Germline values: CDR1 SGHNT, CDR2 YYREEE (reference sequence). The CDR3, as DNA: TGTGCCAGCAGCTTAAGCGGGTCGAACCCAGATACGCAGTATTTT. Translation: CASSLSGSNPDTQYF.

This clonotype turned up a few times. V is TRBV20-1 and J is TRBJ2-7; 8 nucleotides match TRBD1. The V segment lost 6 bases and the J segment 2 bases; nucleotides outside the gene matches: 6. The germline CDR1 and CDR2 sequences are DFQATT and SNEGSKA (reference sequence). CDR3 length equals 13 residues. In DNA, the CDR3 is TGCAGTGCCCAACAGGGGGTTACCTACGAGCAGTACTTC. This codes for CSAQQGVTYEQYF.

The V gene is TRBV10-3, the J gene TRBJ2-2; maybe TRBD1 (5 bases). Deletions cut 8 bases from V and 3 bases from J, with 10 bases between. Germline assignment: CDR1 ENHRY and CDR2 SYGVKD. The CDR3 sequence is 13 residues long. The CDR3 is CAIAQAHTGELFF. The CDR3 DNA reads TGTGCCATCGCACAGGCCCACACCGGGGAGCTGTTTTTT.

This clonotype has a count of ten or more. DNA for the CDR3: TGCAGTGTTGGGGGGGGGCCAGATACGCAGTATTTT. It translates to CSVGGGPDTQYF. V and J are TRBV20-1 and TRBJ2-3, with D perhaps TRBD2 (7 bases). Germline loops: CDR1 DFQATT, CDR2 SNEGSKA (reference sequence). The CDR3 extends over 12 amino acids. Trimming removed 7 bases at V and 4 bases at J, with 12 bases between.

The J gene is TRBJ2-1, the V gene TRBV29-1; D may be TRBD1 or TRBD2 (5 bases each). The germline V gene has CDR1 SQVTM and CDR2 ANQGSEA. The CDR3 is 15 amino acids. Trimming removed 3 bases from V and 0 bases from J, with 12 bases in between. The DNA for the CDR3 is TGCAGCGTTGATACGGGACGTACCTCCTACAATGAGCAGTTCTTC. Protein: CSVDTGRTSYNEQFF.

The chain links TRBV4-3 to TRBJ2-1; TRBD2 agrees at 8 bases. Trimming removed 4 bases from V and 7 bases from J; junction bases left unmatched: 21. This CDR3 has 19 residues. The V gene's germline CDR1 is LGHNA and CDR2 YSLEER. This chain's CDR3 is CASSRAAIEGAGAWNEQFF. The CDR3 nucleotides read TGCGCCAGCAGCCGGGCTGCGATCGAAGGAGCGGGAGCTTGGAATGAGCAGTTCTTC.

The sample holds a few counts of this clonotype. The chain joins TRBV7-3 to TRBJ2-2; D is ambiguous. This CDR3 comprises 12 residues. Between the trimmed V and J ends, which lost 4 bases and 7 bases, there was a span of 7 bases. Germline V gene data show CDR1 as SGHTA and CDR2 as FQGTGA. The CDR3 DNA sequence: TGTGCCAGCAGCTCTCCGGGCGGGGAGCTGTTTTTT. Encoded protein: CASSSPGGELFF. The entire variable domain, with the rest obtained from reference TRBV7-3 and TRBJ2-2, is as follows: GAGVSQTPSNKVTEKGKYVELRCDPISGHTALYWYRQSLGQGPEFLIYFQGTGAADDSGLPNDRFFAVRPEGSVSTLKIQRTERGDSAVYLCASSSPGGELFFGEGSRLTVL.

This clonotype showed up many times. This chain links TRBV6-6 with TRBJ1-4; no clear D gene. V was pared by 5 bases and J by 2 bases, with 15 bases between. This CDR3 has 16 amino acids. From germline, CDR1 is MNHNY and CDR2 SVGAGI (reference sequence). CDR3 in amino acids: CASSRDPWATNEKLFF. CDR3 bases: TGTGCCAGCAGTAGAGACCCTTGGGCTACTAATGAAAAACTGTTTTTT.

The sample holds many counts of this clonotype. The rearrangement links TRBV24-1 to TRBJ2-7; weak D call: TRBD2 (6 bases). The CDR3 spans 13 residues. Trimming shortened V by 5 bases and J by 2 bases, and 9 bases separated the two germline ends. Germline CDR1 reads KGHDR; CDR2 reads SFDVKD. The DNA of the CDR3 is TGTGCCACCAGTGGGGACTCTACCTACGAGCAGTACTTC. Protein: CATSGDSTYEQYF.

This clonotype appeared many times. A read error may account for a junction end that differs from germline. This CDR3 is CAREAVPF. The CDR3 coding sequence is TGTGCCCGTGAAGCGGTTCCTTTT. The V gene is TRBV27, the J gene TRBJ2-3, with D maybe TRBD2 (5 bases). Germline V gene lookup returns CDR1 MNHEY and CDR2 SMNVEV (reference sequence). The CDR3 extends over 8 amino acids.

This clonotype was seen many times. The chain joins TRBV20-1 to TRBJ2-4, with D perhaps matching TRBD2 (6 bases). The germline V gene encodes CDR1 DFQATT and CDR2 SNEGSKA (reference sequence). The CDR3 spans 13 residues. V lost 6 bases to trimming and J lost 2 bases, with 11 bases between them. CDR3: CSAGGFSKNIQYF. The CDR3 nucleotides are TGCAGTGCAGGAGGGTTTTCCAAAAACATTCAGTACTTC.

The rearrangement joins TRBV7-2 to TRBJ2-5; D might be TRBD2 (5 bases). In germline, CDR1 is SGHTA, CDR2 FQGNSA. The ends were cut back, 1 base at V and 6 bases at J, with 12 bases in the middle. CDR3 size: 14 residues. The CDR3 coding sequence is TGTGCCAGCAGCTTAGACCCTAGCTGGAAGACCCAGTACTTC. Translation gives CASSLDPSWKTQYF.

The rearrangement uses TRBV30 and TRBJ1-3; no definite D call. Trimming took off 0 bases at V and 2 bases at J, with 5 bases between the two ends. The CDR3 loop spans 13 amino acids. CDR1 is GTSNPN, CDR2 SVGIG, per germline (reference sequence). DNA of the CDR3: TGTGCCTGGAGTGTAAATGCTGGAAACACCATATATTTT. Amino acid sequence: CAWSVNAGNTIYF.

The sample holds a few counts of this clonotype. This chain joins TRBV20-1 and TRBJ2-5; weak D call: TRBD1 (5 bases). In germline, CDR1 is DFQATT, CDR2 SNEGSKA (reference sequence). Trimming removed 5 bases from V and 1 base from J, with 11 bases in between. The CDR3 is 13 amino acids. CDR3 region: CSALDTSQETQYF. CDR3 bases: TGCAGTGCTTTGGACACGAGCCAAGAGACCCAGTACTTC.